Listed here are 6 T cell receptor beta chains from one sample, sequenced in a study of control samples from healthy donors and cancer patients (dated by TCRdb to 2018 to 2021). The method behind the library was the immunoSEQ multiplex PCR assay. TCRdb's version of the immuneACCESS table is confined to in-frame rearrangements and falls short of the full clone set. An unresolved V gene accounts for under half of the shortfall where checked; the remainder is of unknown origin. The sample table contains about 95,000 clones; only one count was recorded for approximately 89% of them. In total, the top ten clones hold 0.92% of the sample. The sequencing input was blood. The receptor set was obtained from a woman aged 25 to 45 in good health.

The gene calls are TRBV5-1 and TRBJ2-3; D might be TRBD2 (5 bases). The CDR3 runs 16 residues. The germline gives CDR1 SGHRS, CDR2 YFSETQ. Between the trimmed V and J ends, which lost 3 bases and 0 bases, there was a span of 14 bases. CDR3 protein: CASSSSGRTSTDTQYF. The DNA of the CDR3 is TGCGCCAGCAGCTCGAGCGGACGGACTAGCACAGATACGCAGTATTTT.

CDR3: CAISEGQGAVRGANVLTF. DNA for the CDR3: TGTGCCATCAGTGAGGGACAGGGGGCGGTACGTGGGGCCAACGTCCTGACTTTC. The chain couples TRBV10-3 to TRBJ2-6; TRBD1 aligns across 11 bases. This CDR3 comprises 18 residues. After removal of 2 bases from V and 3 bases from J, the junction contained 6 bases not matched to a gene. Per germline, CDR1 ENHRY and CDR2 SYGVKD.

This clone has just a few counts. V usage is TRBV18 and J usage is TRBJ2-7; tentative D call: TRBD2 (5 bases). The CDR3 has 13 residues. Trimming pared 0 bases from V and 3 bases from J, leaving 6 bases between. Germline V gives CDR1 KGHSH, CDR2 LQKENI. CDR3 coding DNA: TGTGCCAGCTCACCACCAGGGAGCTACGAGCAGTACTTC. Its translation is CASSPPGSYEQYF.

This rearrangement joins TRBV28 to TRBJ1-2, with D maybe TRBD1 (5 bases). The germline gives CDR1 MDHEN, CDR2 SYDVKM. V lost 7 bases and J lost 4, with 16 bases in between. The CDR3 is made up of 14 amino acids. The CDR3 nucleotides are TGTGCCAGCACCCCGGGAGGGGAAATCTATGGCTACACCTTC. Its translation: CASTPGGEIYGYTF.

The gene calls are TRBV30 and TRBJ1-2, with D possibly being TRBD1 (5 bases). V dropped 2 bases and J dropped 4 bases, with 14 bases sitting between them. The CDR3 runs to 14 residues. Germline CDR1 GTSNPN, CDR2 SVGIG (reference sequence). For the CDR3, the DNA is TGTGCCTGGAGTCGCCCGGGGGAAGGCTATGGCTACACCTTC. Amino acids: CAWSRPGEGYGYTF.

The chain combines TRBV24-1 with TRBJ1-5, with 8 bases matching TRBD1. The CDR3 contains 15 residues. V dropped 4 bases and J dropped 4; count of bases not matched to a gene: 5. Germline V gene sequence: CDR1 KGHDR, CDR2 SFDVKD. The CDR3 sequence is CATSDRQGSNQPQHF. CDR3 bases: TGTGCCACCAGTGACCGACAGGGGAGTAATCAGCCCCAGCATTTT.